A single sample gave rise to the 29 T cell receptor beta chains below, sequenced in a study of regulatory T cells in long-lasting Graves disease (dated by TCRdb to about 2021). Libraries were constructed by multiplex PCR. The reads were generated on an Illumina HiSeq 4000. To build TCR beta libraries, CDR3 regions were amplified by Arm-PCR using iRepertoire HTBI primers. TCRdb reworked the public reads: Q25 trimming with fastp, MiXCR clone assembly, productive beta chains retained. Rows are unified per CDR3 protein, each entry keeping the most common DNA and genes. The sample has hundreds of thousands of distinct CDR3 sequences on record, roughly a sixth of them singletons. The ten largest make up about 20% of the sample. The time point label for this specimen denotes: newly diagnosed GD, antithyroid drugs for less than 3 months. RNA was extracted from PBMCs in TRIzol for both TCR sequencing and RNA sequencing.

This specimen was peripheral blood mononuclear cells (PBMCs), taken at new diagnosis, from a patient treated with antithyroid drugs. All receptors derive from a female donor with Graves disease.

The chain combines TRBV6-9 with TRBJ2-3, with no clear D. V was trimmed by 2 bases and J by 6 bases, leaving 3 bases between them. The CDR3 is 11 amino acids. Germline assignment: CDR1 MNHGY and CDR2 SVAAGI. The CDR3 DNA reads TGTGCCAGCAGTTATAAGGATACGCAGTATTTT. This translates into CASSYKDTQYF.

This clonotype was recorded many times. CDR3 in amino acids: CASSHGAETQYF. The CDR3 DNA is TGTGCCAGCAGTCACGGCGCGGAGACCCAGTACTTC. This chain links TRBV7-9 with TRBJ2-5; the D is unclear. The CDR3 is made up of 12 amino acids. Germline V gene data show CDR1 as SEHNR and CDR2 as FQNEAQ (reference sequence). Trimming left V 6 bases short and J 5 bases short, with 10 bases between.

This clonotype was recorded many times. This chain joins TRBV3-1 and TRBJ2-1; perhaps TRBD1 as D (5 bases). V was shortened by 7 bases and J by 6 bases, with 13 bases between the two germline ends. The CDR3 is 13 amino acids. CDR1 LGHDT and CDR2 YNNKEL come from the germline V gene (reference sequence). CDR3 nucleotide sequence: TGTGCCAGCACCGACAGCAAGGGCAATGAGCAGTTCTTC. It yields the protein CASTDSKGNEQFF.

The table lists this clonotype with many counts. The V and J genes are TRBV12-3 or TRBV12-4 and TRBJ2-1; TRBD1 agrees at 7 bases. Trimming removed 7 bases from V and 8 bases from J; junction bases left unmatched: 14. The CDR3 sequence is 15 residues long. CDR3 region: CASTRGGAGSYEQFF. CDR3 in DNA: TGTGCCAGCACCCGAGGGGGCGCGGGTTCATATGAGCAGTTCTTC.

This clonotype was recorded at least ten times. The V gene is TRBV13, the J gene TRBJ2-1; the D gene is possibly TRBD1 (6 bases). From germline, CDR1 is PRHDT and CDR2 FYEKMQ (reference sequence). V lost 1 base and J lost 4, with 11 bases in between. The CDR3 runs to 15 residues. CDR3 residues: CASSLEGQGYNEQFF. Here the CDR3 DNA reads TGTGCCAGCAGCTTAGAGGGTCAGGGGTACAATGAGCAGTTCTTC. Full variable domain (rest looked up from reference TRBV13 and TRBJ2-1): AAGVIQSPRHLIKEKRETATLKCYPIPRHDTVYWYQQGPGQDPQFLISFYEKMQSDKGSIPDRFSAQQFSDYHSELNMSSLELGDSALYFCASSLEGQGYNEQFFGPGTRLTVL.

This clonotype appeared a few times. This chain uses TRBV19 with TRBJ1-3; D call uncertain. V lost 7 bases and J lost 0, with 13 bases in between. Per germline, CDR1 LNHDA and CDR2 SQIVND (reference sequence). CDR3 size: 15 residues. The CDR3 DNA reads TGTGCCAGTATGATGGACCTCAGCTCTGGAAACACCATATATTTT. Translating it yields CASMMDLSSGNTIYF. Together with reference TRBV19 and TRBJ1-3, the CDR3 gives the full variable domain: DGGITQSPKYLFRKEGQNVTLSCEQNLNHDAMYWYRQDPGQGLRLIYYSQIVNDFQKGDIAEGYSVSREKKESFPLTVTSAQKNPTAFYLCASMMDLSSGNTIYFGEGSWLTVV.

This clonotype occurred many times. The rearrangement links TRBV5-6 to TRBJ1-1; no definite D call. Germline assignment: CDR1 SGHDT and CDR2 YYEEEE. CDR3 size: 14 residues. Between the trimmed V and J ends, which lost 2 bases and 3 bases, there was a span of 11 bases. CDR3 amino acids: CASSFGTAYTEAFF. The CDR3 nucleotides read TGTGCCAGCAGCTTTGGTACGGCGTACACTGAAGCTTTCTTT.

This clonotype was seen just once. V usage is TRBV7-2 and J usage is TRBJ2-1; 10 bases align to TRBD1. V lost 11 bases to trimming and J lost 8 bases; unmatched junction nucleotides: 15. The CDR3 totals 15 residues. Germline V lookup: CDR1 SGHTA, CDR2 FQGNSA. The CDR3 coding sequence is TGTGCCTGCTCTGGGGACGGGACAGGGGAGGATGAGCAGTTCTTC. It is translated as CACSGDGTGEDEQFF.

This clonotype was observed at least ten times. The chain couples TRBV19 to TRBJ1-1, with TRBD1 as a possible D gene (5 bases). Trimming removed 7 bases from V and 0 bases from J, with 12 bases in between. The germline V gene encodes CDR1 LNHDA and CDR2 SQIVND (reference sequence). This CDR3 region has 14 residues. The CDR3 loop reads CASTIGGMNTEAFF. The DNA for the CDR3 is TGTGCCAGTACCATCGGGGGAATGAACACTGAAGCTTTCTTT.

This clonotype was picked up many times. The J gene is TRBJ1-4, the V gene TRBV5-1; TRBD1 matches at 10 bases. Germline V gene data show CDR1 as SGHRS and CDR2 as YFSETQ. The CDR3 runs to 15 residues. V dropped 4 bases and J dropped 2; count of bases not matched to a gene: 2. CDR3 sequence (DNA): TGCGCCAGCAGCCTGGACAGGGGGACTAATGAAAAACTGTTTTTT. This encodes CASSLDRGTNEKLFF.

This clonotype has ten or more counts. The J gene is TRBJ2-7, the V gene TRBV20-1, with TRBD2 matching 7 bases. The CDR3 is 14 residues long. Germline values: CDR1 DFQATT, CDR2 SNEGSKA (reference sequence). Unmatched junction bases numbered 8, after V lost 3 bases and J lost 3 bases. CDR3 bases: TGCAGTGCTAGCAGGGTTGGGGACTACTACGAGCAGTACTTC. Protein product: CSASRVGDYYEQYF.

This clonotype was detected only a few times. J is TRBJ2-5 and V is TRBV3-1, with 10 bases that match TRBD2. Germline CDR1 reads LGHDT; CDR2 reads YNNKEL (reference sequence). Germline trimming cut 5 bases from V and 3 bases from J; bases unmatched to any gene: 6. The CDR3 has 15 residues. CDR3 region: CASSLPSGGKETQYF. In DNA form, the CDR3 reads TGTGCCAGCAGCTTGCCTAGCGGGGGAAAAGAGACCCAGTACTTC.

Many counts were recorded for this clonotype. CDR3 coding DNA: TGTGCCAGCAGAGGACAGGGGGCGTCGGCTGAAAAACTGTTTTTT. The encoded protein is CASRGQGASAEKLFF. The chain carries TRBV7-9 and TRBJ1-4; 11 bases fit TRBD1. With 6 bases clipped from V and 7 bases from J, the junction kept 7 bases outside the gene matches. Per germline, CDR1 SEHNR and CDR2 FQNEAQ (reference sequence). The CDR3 totals 15 residues.

The J gene is TRBJ2-7, the V gene TRBV7-8, with 9 positions matching TRBD2. Germline V gene sequence: CDR1 SGHVS, CDR2 FQNEAQ. Trimming at V came to 5 bases and at J to 4 bases, leaving 9 bases not matched to a gene. The CDR3 extends over 15 amino acids. CDR3 nucleotides: TGTGCCAGCAGCGGGAGGTCTAGCGGGGCGTACGAGCAGTACTTC. It specifies CASSGRSSGAYEQYF.

This clonotype was counted at least ten times. This chain links TRBV12-3 or TRBV12-4 with TRBJ1-1, with 8 bases that match TRBD1. The CDR3 runs 18 residues. Trimming took 8 bases from V and 2 from J; bases not matched to a gene: 19. The CDR3 DNA is TGTGCCAGCGGCAGGGGGCAGCTTTCCGGGAGGAGAAACACTGAAGCTTTCTTT. The encoded protein is CASGRGQLSGRRNTEAFF.

This chain joins TRBV4-1 and TRBJ2-1; D not resolved. V was shortened by 4 bases and J by 0 bases, with 13 bases between the two germline ends. The CDR3 is made up of 16 amino acids. Germline V gives CDR1 MGHRA, CDR2 YSYEKL. CDR3 protein: CASSLIRILSYNEQFF. The CDR3 region has the DNA TGCGCCAGCAGCCTGATCAGGATTCTCTCCTACAATGAGCAGTTCTTC.

This clonotype was counted at least ten times. The genes are TRBV6-1 and TRBJ1-1; 8 positions agree with TRBD1. CDR1 is MNHNS, CDR2 SASEGT, per germline. V lost 5 bases to trimming and J lost 0 bases; unmatched junction nucleotides: 8. The CDR3 covers 16 residues. The CDR3: CASSNRGYPMNTEAFF. As DNA, the CDR3 is TGTGCCAGCAGTAACAGGGGGTACCCCATGAACACTGAAGCTTTCTTT.

This clonotype showed up many times. The CDR3 nucleotides read TGTGCCAGCAGTTTGGTTGTCGGGACGGAATTTTCCTACGAGCAGTACTTC. This encodes CASSLVVGTEFSYEQYF. The V call is TRBV12-3 or TRBV12-4, the J call TRBJ2-7, with D perhaps given as TRBD1 or TRBD2 (5 bases each). The V and J ends lost 3 bases and 1 base respectively, with 19 bases between them. The CDR3 totals 17 residues.

The table lists this clonotype with many counts. The chain employs TRBV30 and TRBJ2-1; unclear D gene. Germline V gene sequence: CDR1 GTSNPN, CDR2 SVGIG (reference sequence). The CDR3 has 12 residues. The V end lost 5 bases, the J end lost 2 bases, and 7 bases lay between the germline ends. CDR3 loop: CAWSQPYNEQFF. CDR3 DNA sequence: TGTGCCTGGTCCCAGCCCTACAATGAGCAGTTCTTC.

This clonotype was detected many times. The chain carries TRBV5-6 and TRBJ2-3; D might be TRBD2 (7 bases). The ends were cut back, 0 bases at V and 2 bases at J, with 13 bases in the middle. Per the germline V gene, CDR1 is SGHDT and CDR2 is YYEEEE. This CDR3 has 16 amino acids. The CDR3 nucleotides are TGTGCCAGCAGCTTGGTCGGCGGGGGCCCCACAGATACGCAGTATTTT. Its translation is CASSLVGGGPTDTQYF.

This clonotype was seen ten or more times. This rearrangement joins TRBV28 to TRBJ2-1, with D possibly TRBD1 on 6 matching bases. This CDR3 spans 14 amino acids. V gave up 6 bases and J gave up 5 bases, with 14 bases separating them. CDR1 is MDHEN, CDR2 SYDVKM, per germline. CDR3 DNA: TGTGCCAGCAGACCCGGGACAAACAACAATGAGCAGTTCTTC. This translates into CASRPGTNNNEQFF.

This clonotype was detected many times. The chain has TRBV12-3 or TRBV12-4 and TRBJ2-3; D not resolved. Trimming removed 5 bases at V and 4 bases at J, with 7 bases between. CDR3 length equals 12 residues. The DNA for the CDR3 is TGTGCCAGCAGTCCTAGGCCAGATACGCAGTATTTT. Its translation: CASSPRPDTQYF.

The genes are TRBV7-9 and TRBJ2-3; D perhaps matches TRBD1 (6 bases). The DNA end is a closer match to TRBJ2-5, so the J assignment may be wrong. The CDR3 sequence is 14 residues long. Germline CDR1 reads SEHNR; CDR2 reads FQNEAQ (reference sequence). The CDR3 is CASSSTGIWETQYF. CDR3 in DNA: TGTGCCAGCAGCTCAACAGGGATATGGGAGACCCAGTACTTC.

This clonotype has only a few counts. One end of the junction fails to match germline, which may point to a read error. V and J are TRBV6-1 and TRBJ2-7; possible D gene TRBD1, 6 bases. The CDR3 length is 12 residues. CDR1 and CDR2 from the germline V gene are MNHNS and SASEGT. CDR3: CAGSGQSYEQYF. CDR3 bases: TGTGCCGGCAGCGGACAGTCCTACGAGCAGTACTTC.

This clonotype was recorded at least ten times. The V call is TRBV7-3, the J call TRBJ2-2; D is uncertain. V lost 5 bases and J 6 bases, leaving 10 bases between the germline ends. The CDR3 contains 13 residues. Germline V gene sequence: CDR1 SGHTA, CDR2 FQGTGA. The DNA of the CDR3 is TGTGCCAGCAGCCAGATTCCCGCCGGGGAGCTGTTTTTT. It yields the protein CASSQIPAGELFF.

This clonotype was recorded at least ten times. V and J are TRBV27 and TRBJ2-2, with D maybe TRBD2 (5 bases). The CDR3 length is 16 residues. CDR1 and CDR2 (germline): MNHEY, SMNVEV (reference sequence). V lost 4 bases to trimming and J lost 5 bases, with 17 bases between them. CDR3 amino acids: CASSWVFGVGTGELFF. The DNA of the CDR3 is TGTGCCAGCAGTTGGGTTTTCGGGGTAGGAACCGGGGAGCTGTTTTTT.

This clonotype came up many times. The chain joins TRBV2 to TRBJ1-1; no definite D call. The germline gives CDR1 SNHLY, CDR2 FYNNEI. The CDR3 is 13 amino acids. The V end lost 7 bases, the J end lost 1 base, and 10 bases lay between the germline ends. The CDR3 protein is CASTPGPNTEAFF. The CDR3 DNA is TGTGCCAGCACCCCTGGACCGAACACTGAAGCTTTCTTT. The entire variable domain, with the rest obtained from reference TRBV2 and TRBJ1-1, is as follows: EPEVTQTPSHQVTQMGQEVILRCVPISNHLYFYWYRQILGQKVEFLVSFYNNEISEKSEIFDDQFSVERPDGSNFTLKIRSTKLEDSAMYFCASTPGPNTEAFFGQGTRLTVV.

This clonotype showed up many times. The rearrangement joins TRBV7-2 to TRBJ2-7; D is unresolved. The V end lost 0 bases, the J end lost 3 bases, and 6 bases lay between the germline ends. From germline, CDR1 is SGHTA and CDR2 FQGNSA. This CDR3 spans 13 amino acids. CDR3 sequence reads: CASSLAWNYEQYF. The CDR3 nucleotides are TGTGCCAGCAGCTTAGCGTGGAACTACGAGCAGTACTTC.

The V call is TRBV6-2 or TRBV6-3, the J call TRBJ2-7; 14 bases are shared with TRBD2. Looked up from germline, CDR1 is MNHEY and CDR2 is SVGEGT. V was clipped by 1 base and J by 2 bases; unmatched bases: 4. This CDR3 has 17 residues. As DNA, the CDR3 is TGTGCCAGCAGTTACTGGGGACTAGCGGGAGCGACCTACGAGCAGTACTTC. It is translated as CASSYWGLAGATYEQYF.